This T cell receptor (beta chain) was recovered during a study of molecular identifiers for immune sequencing clone quantification. Whole-study context: In replicates, RNA from roughly 20,000 or 100,000 naive CD8 cells was divided five ways and four parts were sequenced.

TCRdb processed the PCR reads anew with MiXCR; each CDR3 protein has one entry. The profile shows more than 450,000 distinct CDR3 sequences, around 25% of them singletons. The germline V gene encodes CDR1 MGHRA and CDR2 YSYEKL. The V end lost 4 bases, the J end lost 0 bases, and 16 bases lay between the germline ends. This CDR3 is built from 16 residues. Sequencing was done on a sample of naive CD8+ T cells from blood, with Jurkat cell RNA spiked in. Indicated subset: FACS-sorted CD8+CD4-CCR7+CD45RA+ naive T cells. This chain links TRBV4-1 with TRBJ2-7; D may correspond to TRBD1 or TRBD2 (5 bases each). The TCR comes from a human donor in good health. Some libraries in this study had Jurkat cell RNA spiked in. CDR3 DNA: TGCGCCAGCAGCCCACGACGGGACGGAGGCTCCTACGAGCAGTACTTC. Amino acids: CASSPRRDGGSYEQYF.